This is a list of T cell receptor beta chains from one sample in a study of CD8+CD57+ T cells in acquired aplastic anemia. TCRdb ran MiXCR on the reads and lists one entry per CDR3 protein. The table includes fewer than 200,000 distinct CDR3 sequences, about 60% detected once. The sample comprised sorted CD4+, CD8+, or CD8+CD57+ T cells (not recorded which) from PBMCs. These TCRs come from a human donor in good health. Both conserved end residues are part of each CDR3. A D gene is named only where the DNA matches it firmly. Size is omitted from some rows. Given values are once, few, many or a class for expanded clones.

CDR3 DNA | CDR3 protein | D gene | J gene | V gene | clone size
TGTGCCAGCAGTTCCGGGACAGGGCCCACTAGCACAGATACGCAGTATTTT | CASSSGTGPTSTDTQYF | TRBD1 | TRBJ2-3 | TRBV6-2/TRBV6-3 | .
TGTGCCACCAGCAGGGACCGGGACAGGGCAAACGAGCAGTACTTC | CATSRDRDRANEQYF | TRBD1 | TRBJ2-7 | TRBV15 | many
TGTGCCAGCAGTGAAGCGCTTCTTGGGGTCTCATCCTACAATGAGCAGTTCTTC | CASSEALLGVSSYNEQFF | . | TRBJ2-1 | TRBV2 | many
TGTGCCAGCAGCGTTGAAGGGTCCGGACAGGGGTCCTACGAGCAGTACTTC | CASSVEGSGQGSYEQYF | TRBD1 | TRBJ2-7 | TRBV5-6 | .
TGCAGCGCCGGTCGGGGACAAAGCACCGGGGAGCTGTTTTTT | CSAGRGQSTGELFF | . | TRBJ2-2 | TRBV20-1 | .
TGCAGCGTTGGATCGGGAGGCTACGAGCAGTACTTC | CSVGSGGYEQYF | TRBD2 | TRBJ2-7 | TRBV29-1 | .
TGTGCCAGCAGCTTAGGGGGGATCACAGATACGCAGTATTTT | CASSLGGITDTQYF | . | TRBJ2-3 | TRBV7-2 | .
TGTGCCAGCACTCGCCCTAGCGGGGGGGCCCAGTACTTC | CASTRPSGGAQYF | TRBD2 | TRBJ2-5 | TRBV2 | .
TGTGCCACCAGTGATTCAAACTCCGACACTGAGGCTTCCTTT | CATSDSNSDTEASF | . | TRBJ1-1 | TRBV24-1 | .
TGCGCCAGCAGCCAAGCCTCCGGACTAGCGATCTACAATGAGCAGTTCTTC | CASSQASGLAIYNEQFF | TRBD2 | TRBJ2-1 | TRBV4-3 | many
TGTGCCAGCAGCTCAGGTGGGGATCGCTATAATTCACCCCTCCACTTT | CASSSGGDRYNSPLHF | . | TRBJ1-6 | TRBV7-6 | .
TGTGCCAAAAAACAGGGAACGGGGACACCCCTCCACTTT | CAKKQGTGTPLHF | . | TRBJ1-6 | TRBV19 | .
TGTGCCAGCAGCTGGGTGGGCTCCTACGAGCAGTACTTC | CASSWVGSYEQYF | . | TRBJ2-7 | TRBV7-8 | many
TGTGCCAGTAGTGCAACAGGCCGTACTGAAGCTTTCTTT | CASSATGRTEAFF | . | TRBJ1-1 | TRBV19 | .
TGTGCCAGCAGCCAGGGTTCCAGCGGTAATACGCAGTATTTT | CASSQGSSGNTQYF | . | TRBJ2-3 | TRBV7-6 | .
TGCGCCAGCAGCGGTACTCTCGATACGCAGTATTTT | CASSGTLDTQYF | . | TRBJ2-3 | TRBV7-9 | .
TGTGCCAGCAGCGTCAGACAGAGGCAGTATTTT | CASSVRQRQYF | . | TRBJ2-3 | TRBV3-1 | many
TGTGCCAGCAGCTCTGCTAGCGGGCGCACAGATACGCAGTATTTT | CASSSASGRTDTQYF | TRBD2 | TRBJ2-3 | TRBV11-2 | .
TGTGCCAGCAGTTCGGCCCACCTTAATGAGCAGTTCTTC | CASSSAHLNEQFF | . | TRBJ2-1 | TRBV7-2 | few
TGTGCCAGCAGCGTAGGAAGTCCTGGAAACACCATATATTTT | CASSVGSPGNTIYF | . | TRBJ1-3 | TRBV9 | .
TGCAGTGCTAGAGCGTCCGCGGGGCCCCAAGAGACCCAGTACTTC | CSARASAGPQETQYF | . | TRBJ2-5 | TRBV20-1 | .
TGTGCCAGCAGTTACCCAAAACCATTGGGCAACCATTGGGGCACAGATACGCAGTATTTT | CASSYPKPLGNHWGTDTQYF | . | TRBJ2-3 | TRBV6-1 | .
TGTGCCAGCAGTTACTCTAGCGGGACGGGCTACGAGCAGTACTTC | CASSYSSGTGYEQYF | TRBD2 | TRBJ2-7 | TRBV6-1 | .
TGCGCCAGCAGCCAAGTTGATGAGCAGTTCTTC | CASSQVDEQFF | . | TRBJ2-1 | TRBV7-9 | .
TGCGCCAGCAGCCAGTTTGGAGCCTCCTACGAGCAGTACTTC | CASSQFGASYEQYF | . | TRBJ2-7 | TRBV4-3 | few
TGTGCCAGCAGCCTACCTGTGTGGGGGGGGAACACTGAAGCTTTCTTT | CASSLPVWGGNTEAFF | . | TRBJ1-1 | TRBV7-9 | .
TGTGCCAGCAGTGGGGGGTCGGGGCGGGGGAATGAGCAGTTCTTC | CASSGGSGRGNEQFF | TRBD2 | TRBJ2-1 | TRBV2 | few
TGTGCCAGCAGCCCAAGGACAGGGGTCGGGGAGCTGTTTTTT | CASSPRTGVGELFF | TRBD1 | TRBJ2-2 | TRBV9 | .
TGCGCCAGCAGCGTAGCACGGGACGAGCAGTACTTC | CASSVARDEQYF | . | TRBJ2-7 | TRBV5-6 | .